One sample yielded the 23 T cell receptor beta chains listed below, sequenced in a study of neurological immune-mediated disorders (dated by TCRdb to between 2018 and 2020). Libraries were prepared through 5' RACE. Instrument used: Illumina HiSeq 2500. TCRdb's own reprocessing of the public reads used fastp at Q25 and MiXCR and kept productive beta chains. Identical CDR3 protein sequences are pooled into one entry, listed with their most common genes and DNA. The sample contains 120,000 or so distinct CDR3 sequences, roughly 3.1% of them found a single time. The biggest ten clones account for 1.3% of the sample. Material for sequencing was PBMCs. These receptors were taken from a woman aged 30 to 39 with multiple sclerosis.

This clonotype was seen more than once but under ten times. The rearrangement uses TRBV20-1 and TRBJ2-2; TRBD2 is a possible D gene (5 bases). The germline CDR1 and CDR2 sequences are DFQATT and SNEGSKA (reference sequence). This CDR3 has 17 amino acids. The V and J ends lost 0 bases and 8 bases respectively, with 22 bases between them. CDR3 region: CSARDRGSVLALGELFF. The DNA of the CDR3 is TGCAGTGCTAGAGATCGTGGGAGCGTCCTCGCTTTGGGGGAGCTGTTTTTT.

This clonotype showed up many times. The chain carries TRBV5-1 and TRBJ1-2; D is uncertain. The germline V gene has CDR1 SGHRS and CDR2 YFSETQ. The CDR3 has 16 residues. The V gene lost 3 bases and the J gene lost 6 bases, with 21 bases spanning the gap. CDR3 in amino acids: CASSYTVGRGSDGYTF. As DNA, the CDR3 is TGCGCCAGCAGCTACACGGTCGGGCGGGGATCCGATGGCTACACCTTC.

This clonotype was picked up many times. The CDR3 DNA is TGCAGTGCCTGGACTAGCGGGCTCGCTGAGCAGTTCTTC. It is translated as CSAWTSGLAEQFF. This chain joins TRBV20-1 and TRBJ2-1, with 11 bases aligning to TRBD2. The CDR3 is 13 amino acids. V lost 6 bases and J lost 9; bases outside the gene matches: 7. From germline, CDR1 is DFQATT and CDR2 SNEGSKA (reference sequence).

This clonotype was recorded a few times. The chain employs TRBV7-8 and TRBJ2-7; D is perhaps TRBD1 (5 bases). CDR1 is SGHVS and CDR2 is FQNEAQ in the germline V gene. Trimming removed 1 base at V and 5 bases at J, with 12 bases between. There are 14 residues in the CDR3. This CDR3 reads CASSLGVGVNEQYF. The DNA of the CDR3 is TGTGCCAGCAGCTTAGGAGTAGGGGTGAACGAGCAGTACTTC.

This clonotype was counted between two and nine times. CDR3 nucleotide sequence: TGTGCCAGCAGCCCGCTTCGGACGAACTATGGCTACACCTTC. It specifies CASSPLRTNYGYTF. The rearrangement joins TRBV11-2 to TRBJ1-2; no firm D call. Germline CDR1 SGHAT, CDR2 FQNNGV. V lost 5 bases and J 2 bases, leaving 12 bases between the germline ends. The CDR3 is 14 residues long.

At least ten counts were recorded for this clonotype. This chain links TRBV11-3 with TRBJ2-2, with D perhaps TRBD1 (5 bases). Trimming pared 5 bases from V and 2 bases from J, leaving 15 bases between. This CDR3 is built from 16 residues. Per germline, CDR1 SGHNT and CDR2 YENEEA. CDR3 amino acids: CASSATGFLNTGELFF. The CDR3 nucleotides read TGTGCCAGCAGCGCCACAGGATTTCTTAACACCGGGGAGCTGTTTTTT. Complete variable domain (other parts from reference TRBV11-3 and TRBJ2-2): EAGVVQSPRYKIIEKKQPVAFWCNPISGHNTLYWYLQNLGQGPELLIRYENEEAVDDSQLPKDRFSAERLKGVDSTLKIQPAELGDSAVYLCASSATGFLNTGELFFGEGSRLTVL.

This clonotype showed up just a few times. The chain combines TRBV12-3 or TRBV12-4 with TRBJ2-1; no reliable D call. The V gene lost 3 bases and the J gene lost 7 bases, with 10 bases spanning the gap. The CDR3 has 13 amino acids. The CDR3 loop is CASSFSVWNEQFF. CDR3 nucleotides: TGTGCCAGCAGTTTCTCGGTTTGGAATGAGCAGTTCTTC.

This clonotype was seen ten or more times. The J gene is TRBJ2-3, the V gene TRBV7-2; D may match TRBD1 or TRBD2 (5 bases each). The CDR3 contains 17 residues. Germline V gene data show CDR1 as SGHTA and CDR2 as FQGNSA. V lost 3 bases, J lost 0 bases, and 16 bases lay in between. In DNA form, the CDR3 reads TGTGCCAGCAGCTTGCGTGGTGGGGGTTTAAGCACAGATACGCAGTATTTT. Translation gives CASSLRGGGLSTDTQYF.

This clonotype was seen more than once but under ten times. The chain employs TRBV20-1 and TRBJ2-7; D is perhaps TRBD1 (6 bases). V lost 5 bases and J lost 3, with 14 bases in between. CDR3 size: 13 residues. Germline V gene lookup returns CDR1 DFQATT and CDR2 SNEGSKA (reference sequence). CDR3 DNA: TGCAGTGCTCCCCGGGACATCGGCTACGAGCAGTACTTC. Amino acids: CSAPRDIGYEQYF.

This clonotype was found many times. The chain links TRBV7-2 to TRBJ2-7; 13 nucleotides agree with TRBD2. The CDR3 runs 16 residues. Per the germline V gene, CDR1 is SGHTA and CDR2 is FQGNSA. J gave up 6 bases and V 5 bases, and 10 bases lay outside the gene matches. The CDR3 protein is CASSHRLAGGSGEQYF. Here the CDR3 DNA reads TGTGCCAGCAGCCATCGACTAGCGGGGGGATCAGGCGAGCAGTACTTC. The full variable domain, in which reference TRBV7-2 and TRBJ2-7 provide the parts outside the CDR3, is GAGVSQSPSNKVTEKGKDVELRCDPISGHTALYWYRQSLGQGLEFLIYFQGNSAPDKSGLPSDRFSAERTGGSVSTLTIQRTQQEDSAVYLCASSHRLAGGSGEQYFGPGTRLTVT.

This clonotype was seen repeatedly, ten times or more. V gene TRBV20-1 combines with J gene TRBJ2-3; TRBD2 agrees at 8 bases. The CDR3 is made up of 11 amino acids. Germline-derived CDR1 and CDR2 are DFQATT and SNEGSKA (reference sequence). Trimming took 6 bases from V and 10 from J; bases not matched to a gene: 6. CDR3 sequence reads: CSAPRGGSQYF. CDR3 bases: TGCAGTGCCCCGCGCGGGGGGTCGCAGTATTTT.

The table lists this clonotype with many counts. The CDR3 DNA follows: TGCAGTGCTAGCGATAACAGGGGGACTACACTGAACGGCTACACCTTC. It encodes CSASDNRGTTLNGYTF. The chain uses TRBV20-1 and TRBJ1-2, with 8 positions matching TRBD1. V was pared by 3 bases and J by 8 bases, with 17 bases of the junction left unmatched. Germline assignment: CDR1 DFQATT and CDR2 SNEGSKA (reference sequence). The CDR3 has 16 amino acids.

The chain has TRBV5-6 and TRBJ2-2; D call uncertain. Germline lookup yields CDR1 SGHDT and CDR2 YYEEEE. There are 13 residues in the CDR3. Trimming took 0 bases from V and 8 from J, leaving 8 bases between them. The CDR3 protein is CASSLVDGGELFF. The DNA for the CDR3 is TGTGCCAGCAGCTTGGTGGATGGTGGGGAGCTGTTTTTT.

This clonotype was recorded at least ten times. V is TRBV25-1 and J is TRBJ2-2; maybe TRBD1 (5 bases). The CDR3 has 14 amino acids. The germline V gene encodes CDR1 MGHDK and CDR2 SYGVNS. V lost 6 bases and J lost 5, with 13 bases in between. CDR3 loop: CASSKLGRTGELFF. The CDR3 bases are TGTGCCAGCAGCAAGTTGGGGCGTACCGGGGAGCTGTTTTTT.

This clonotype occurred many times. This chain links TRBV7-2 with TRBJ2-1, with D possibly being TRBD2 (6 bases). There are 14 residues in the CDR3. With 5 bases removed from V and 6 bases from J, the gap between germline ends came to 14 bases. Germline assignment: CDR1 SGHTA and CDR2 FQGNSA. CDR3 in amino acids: CASSPRGTFNEQFF. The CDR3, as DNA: TGTGCCAGCAGCCCCCGCGGGACCTTCAATGAGCAGTTCTTC.

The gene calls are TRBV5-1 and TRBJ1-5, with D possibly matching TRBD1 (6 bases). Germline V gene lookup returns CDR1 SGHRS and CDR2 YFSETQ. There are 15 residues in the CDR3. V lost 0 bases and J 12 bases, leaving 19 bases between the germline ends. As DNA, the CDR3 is TGCGCCAGCAGCTTGGGGGGGCGGGACGGCGACGTCCAGCATTTT. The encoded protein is CASSLGGRDGDVQHF.

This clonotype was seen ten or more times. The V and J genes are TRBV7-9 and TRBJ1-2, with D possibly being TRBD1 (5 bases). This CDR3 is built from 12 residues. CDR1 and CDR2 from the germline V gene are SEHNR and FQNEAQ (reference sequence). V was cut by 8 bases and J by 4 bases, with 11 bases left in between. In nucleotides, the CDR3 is TGTGCCAGCGGGGGACGGGGCTATGGCTACACCTTC. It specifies CASGGRGYGYTF.

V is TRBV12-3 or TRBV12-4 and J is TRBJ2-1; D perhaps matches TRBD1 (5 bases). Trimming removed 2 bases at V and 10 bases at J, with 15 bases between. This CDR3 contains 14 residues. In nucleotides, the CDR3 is TGTGCCAGCAGTTTACAGGGCGGCACCGGGGAGCAGTTCTTC. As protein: CASSLQGGTGEQFF.

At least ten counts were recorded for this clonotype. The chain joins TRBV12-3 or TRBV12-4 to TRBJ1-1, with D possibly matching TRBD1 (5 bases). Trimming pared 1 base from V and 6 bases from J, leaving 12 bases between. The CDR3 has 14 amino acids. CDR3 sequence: CASSLGGTGPEAFF. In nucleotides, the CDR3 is TGTGCCAGCAGTTTAGGGGGGACGGGACCTGAAGCTTTCTTT.

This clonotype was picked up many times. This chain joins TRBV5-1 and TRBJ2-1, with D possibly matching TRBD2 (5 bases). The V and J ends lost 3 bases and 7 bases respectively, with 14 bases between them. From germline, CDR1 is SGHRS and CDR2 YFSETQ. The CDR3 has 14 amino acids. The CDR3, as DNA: TGCGCCAGCAGCTCGTTAGAGGGTTCGAATGAGCAGTTCTTC. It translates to CASSSLEGSNEQFF.

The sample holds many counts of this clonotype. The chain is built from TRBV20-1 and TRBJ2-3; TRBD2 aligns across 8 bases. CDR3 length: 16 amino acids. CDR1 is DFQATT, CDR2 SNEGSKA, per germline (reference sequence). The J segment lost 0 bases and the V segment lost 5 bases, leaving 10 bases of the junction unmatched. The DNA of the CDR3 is TGCAGTGCTTTTACCTATAGCGGGACCAGCACAGATACGCAGTATTTT. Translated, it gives CSAFTYSGTSTDTQYF.

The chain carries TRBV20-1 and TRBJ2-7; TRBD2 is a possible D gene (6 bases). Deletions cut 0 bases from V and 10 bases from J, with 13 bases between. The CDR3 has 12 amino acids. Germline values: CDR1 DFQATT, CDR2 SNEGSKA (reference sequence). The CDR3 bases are TGCAGTGCTAGAGACCTACAGACTAGTCAGTACTTC. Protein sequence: CSARDLQTSQYF.

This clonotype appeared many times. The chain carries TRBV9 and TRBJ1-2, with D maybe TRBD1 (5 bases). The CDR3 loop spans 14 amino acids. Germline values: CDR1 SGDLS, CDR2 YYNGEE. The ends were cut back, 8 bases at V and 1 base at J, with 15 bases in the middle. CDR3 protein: CASSRDLDNYGYTF. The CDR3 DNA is TGTGCCAGTAGCCGGGACCTAGATAACTATGGCTACACCTTC.